The 17 T cell receptor beta chains below were found in one sample sequenced in a study of post-analysis software for immune sequencing data. These TCRs are of unknown antigen specificity. TCR beta libraries were prepared from cDNA with unique molecular identifiers. TCRdb re-called the PCR reads through MiXCR, storing one row per CDR3 protein. The repertoire has roughly 700,000 distinct CDR3 sequences, 30% of them found once; the top ten carry approximately 0.6%. Regarding the study as a whole: Elevated frequency relative to controls characterized four to six TRBV segments in patients, TRBV5-6, TRBV5-1 and TRBV20-1 among them.

Sequencing was carried out using blood. These receptors were taken from a girl aged 10 to 17 with multiple sclerosis.

J is TRBJ2-7 and V is TRBV7-9; D not resolved. V lost 1 base and J 2 bases, leaving 15 bases between the germline ends. The CDR3 covers 16 residues. Germline V gene lookup returns CDR1 SEHNR and CDR2 FQNEAQ (reference sequence). The CDR3 here is CASSLDVPFSTYEQYF. The DNA for the CDR3 is TGTGCCAGCAGCTTAGACGTGCCGTTCTCCACCTACGAGCAGTACTTC.

This clonotype was detected a few times. The chain has TRBV29-1 and TRBJ2-7; 7 positions agree with TRBD2. This CDR3 is built from 13 residues. From germline, CDR1 is SQVTM and CDR2 ANQGSEA. Germline trimming cut 6 bases from V and 3 bases from J; bases unmatched to any gene: 8. CDR3 protein: CSVGGGDDYEQYF. The CDR3 coding sequence is TGCAGCGTCGGGGGAGGGGATGACTACGAGCAGTACTTC.

This chain uses TRBV18 with TRBJ2-3, with 10 bases fitting TRBD2. Germline V CDR1 and CDR2: KGHSH, LQKENI. Trimming at V came to 2 bases and at J to 8 bases, leaving 4 bases not matched to a gene. The CDR3 length is 14 residues. The CDR3 coding sequence is TGTGCCAGCTCACCAGGGACTAGCGAAGGTACGCAGTATTTT. Encoded protein: CASSPGTSEGTQYF.

J is TRBJ2-7 and V is TRBV20-1; 10 positions agree with TRBD2. This CDR3 is built from 16 residues. Germline assignment: CDR1 DFQATT and CDR2 SNEGSKA (reference sequence). Trimming removed 0 bases from V and 3 bases from J; junction bases left unmatched: 8. This CDR3 is CSARDPWASGGYEQYF. As DNA, the CDR3 is TGCAGTGCTAGAGATCCGTGGGCTAGCGGGGGCTACGAGCAGTACTTC.

This clonotype was detected once. The rearrangement joins TRBV12-5 to TRBJ2-5; the match to TRBD2 covers 13 bases. There are 16 residues in the CDR3. The ends lost 6 bases at V and 4 bases at J; junction bases unmatched: 8. In germline, CDR1 is LGHNT, CDR2 FRNRAP. The CDR3: CASGPGLAGEVETQYF. DNA for the CDR3: TGTGCTAGTGGCCCCGGACTAGCGGGAGAAGTAGAGACCCAGTACTTC.

A few counts support this clonotype. The rearrangement links TRBV7-2 to TRBJ2-1, with D uncertain. The CDR3 contains 13 residues. The ends were cut back, 2 bases at V and 2 bases at J, with 4 bases in the middle. The germline CDR1 and CDR2 sequences are SGHTA and FQGNSA. The CDR3 sequence: CASSLIPYNEQFF. The CDR3 DNA reads TGTGCCAGCAGCTTAATCCCCTACAATGAGCAGTTCTTC.

V usage is TRBV5-6 and J usage is TRBJ1-4; D is ambiguous. The CDR3 spans 17 residues. V lost 0 bases, J lost 0 bases, and 12 bases lay in between. Germline loops: CDR1 SGHDT, CDR2 YYEEEE. CDR3: CASSLGPGGATNEKLFF. CDR3 DNA: TGTGCCAGCAGCTTGGGCCCGGGCGGCGCAACTAATGAAAAACTGTTTTTT.

The chain recombines TRBV4-3 with TRBJ2-7, with a tentative D call TRBD1 (5 bases). The germline gives CDR1 LGHNA, CDR2 YSLEER. Trimming cost V 0 bases and J 0 bases, with 9 bases left between them. The CDR3 contains 15 residues. The CDR3 is CASSQETVRSYEQYF. For the CDR3, the DNA is TGCGCCAGCAGCCAAGAGACAGTTCGCTCCTACGAGCAGTACTTC.

This clonotype was seen a handful of times. The chain combines TRBV6-5 with TRBJ2-6; D remains ambiguous. The CDR3 spans 15 residues. Germline CDR1 reads MNHEY; CDR2 reads SVGAGI. Trimming took 0 bases from V and 4 from J, leaving 7 bases between them. The CDR3 DNA sequence: TGTGCCAGCAGTTACTCCTTCACAGGGGCCAACGTCCTGACTTTC. Residues: CASSYSFTGANVLTF.

The V call is TRBV3-1, the J call TRBJ2-5, with a tentative D call TRBD2 (6 bases). There are 16 residues in the CDR3. Germline-derived CDR1 and CDR2 are LGHDT and YNNKEL (reference sequence). V gave up 5 bases and J gave up 2 bases, with 18 bases separating them. CDR3 in amino acids: CASSILASGEQETQYF. In DNA, the CDR3 is TGTGCCAGCAGCATCCTGGCGTCGGGGGAGCAAGAGACCCAGTACTTC.

This clonotype has only a few counts. The rearrangement uses TRBV3-1 and TRBJ2-2, with D perhaps TRBD1 (6 bases). Trimming pared 4 bases from V and 8 bases from J, leaving 14 bases between. The CDR3 contains 14 residues. CDR1 and CDR2 from the germline V gene are LGHDT and YNNKEL (reference sequence). The CDR3 nucleotides read TGTGCCAGCAGCCGAACACAGGGTGGAGGGGAGCTGTTTTTT. Protein: CASSRTQGGGELFF.

In its sample, this clonotype was seen once. This rearrangement joins TRBV20-1 to TRBJ2-4; D may be TRBD2 (6 bases). Trimming shortened V by 5 bases and J by 3 bases, and 11 bases separated the two germline ends. Germline V lookup: CDR1 DFQATT, CDR2 SNEGSKA (reference sequence). CDR3 length: 13 amino acids. CDR3 DNA sequence: TGCAGTGCTGGGGCGGGGAACAAAAACATTCAGTACTTC. It codes for CSAGAGNKNIQYF.

This clonotype showed up just a few times. The chain carries TRBV7-9 and TRBJ2-7; D perhaps matches TRBD1 (6 bases). Germline V gene data show CDR1 as SEHNR and CDR2 as FQNEAQ (reference sequence). CDR3 length equals 15 residues. V dropped 1 base and J dropped 5 bases, with 15 bases sitting between them. The CDR3 loop is CASSLGVGGADEQYF. CDR3 nucleotides: TGTGCCAGCAGCTTAGGAGTAGGGGGTGCCGACGAGCAGTACTTC.

This chain links TRBV6-6 with TRBJ2-4; D is undetermined. The better agreement between TRBJ2-5 and the DNA end casts doubt on the J call. This CDR3 region has 14 residues. From germline, CDR1 is MNHNY and CDR2 SVGAGI (reference sequence). This CDR3 is CASSYSRSKETQYF. The CDR3 DNA follows: TGTGCCAGCAGTTACTCGCGCTCGAAAGAGACCCAGTACTTC.

This clonotype was counted many times. The CDR3 nucleotides read TGTGCCAGCAGTGACAGGATCTATGGCTACACCTTC. Protein sequence: CASSDRIYGYTF. The chain employs TRBV6-5 and TRBJ1-2; the D gene is possibly TRBD1 (6 bases). Germline lookup yields CDR1 MNHEY and CDR2 SVGAGI. The CDR3 consists of 12 residues. The ends were cut back, 5 bases at V and 4 bases at J, with 8 bases in the middle.

The table lists this clonotype with a few counts. The chain uses TRBV6-5 and TRBJ2-7; 8 nucleotides line up with TRBD1. Trimming cost V 6 bases and J 2 bases; bases outside gene matches: 9. The germline gives CDR1 MNHEY, CDR2 SVGAGI. The CDR3 is 15 residues long. The CDR3, as DNA: TGTGCCAGCAGCCCCAGACAGGGGTATACCTACGAGCAGTACTTC. Protein: CASSPRQGYTYEQYF.

The V gene is TRBV7-9, the J gene TRBJ2-7, with D perhaps TRBD1 (6 bases). CDR3 length equals 18 residues. V was clipped by 1 base and J by 3 bases, with 22 bases between them. The germline CDR1 and CDR2 sequences are SEHNR and FQNEAQ (reference sequence). As DNA, the CDR3 is TGTGCCAGCAGCTTAGATTGGGCGCAGGTCGGGACACACTACGAGCAGTACTTC. It translates to CASSLDWAQVGTHYEQYF.